Sequencing of this T cell receptor beta chain was carried out in a study of vaccination and CD4 T cells after COVID-19. Turning to the study itself: Cells were stimulated with overlapping spike peptides from SARS-CoV-2, HCoV-NL63, HCoV-OC43 and HCoV-229E.

V lost 4 bases and J lost 3, with 18 bases in between. The CDR3 length is 15 residues. Germline loops: CDR1 DFQATT, CDR2 SNEGSKA (reference sequence). Stated treatment: approximately 9-day PBMC culture with coronavirus spike peptide pools or control peptides (ViraFEST assay). The table lists this clonotype with a few counts. Its antigen remains unknown. Cultured CD4+ T cells had their DNA profiled by the Oncomine TCR Beta short-read assay. TCRdb itself ran the PCR reads through MiXCR, one entry per CDR3 protein. The sample consists of 10,000 to 13,000 distinct CDR3 sequences, 64% of them appearing once.

The chain joins TRBV20-1 to TRBJ1-1; D ambiguous. This sequence originates from a human donor who had recovered from COVID-19. The sequencing sample was made of CD4+ T cells from blood, cultured in vitro. CDR3 loop: CSAKVNPGFDTEAFF. The CDR3 DNA reads TGCAGTGCTAAGGTTAATCCAGGTTTTGACACTGAAGCTTTCTTT.